This section outlines one T cell receptor (beta chain) sequence together with its context. The antigen is unknown. Each sample received Survey-level depth of up to 500,000 reads. Produced via immunoSEQ multiplex PCR; TCRdb's table is partial and in-frame only. The table has 30,000 to 40,000 clones, about 81% seen once. The rectum was sampled with one to two pinch biopsies at colonoscopy. Trimming took 5 bases from V and 0 from J, leaving 16 bases between them. This CDR3 has 16 residues. Germline CDR1 SGHTA, CDR2 FQGNSA. This record comes from a study of pediatric ulcerative colitis. The study's findings and limits: A couple of rectal clonotypes were found only in ulcerative colitis patients, all of them.

The gene calls are TRBV7-2 and TRBJ2-5, with D maybe TRBD1 (7 bases). The source of this sequence is a boy between 10 and 17 years old with mild ulcerative colitis. The specimen sequenced was gut tissue. The CDR3 DNA reads as TGTGCCAGCAGCCCACGGGGGACAGTGTACCAAGAGACCCAGTACTTC. Its protein is CASSPRGTVYQETQYF.